The text below deals with one T cell receptor beta chain. Its antigen remains unidentified. This sample is part of a study of blood T cells in healthy people across ages. Germline values: CDR1 LGHDT, CDR2 YNNKEL (reference sequence). The length of the CDR3 is 17 residues. The V end lost 1 base, the J end lost 1 base, and 17 bases lay between the germline ends. The authors extracted at least 6 micrograms of total RNA per sample. Findings of the study overall: Leaving the PBMCs unsorted stopped any conclusive comparison of naive versus antigen-experienced cells.

Together with a sample-barcoded 5' primer, a J-beta primer mix was included in a second PCR lasting roughly 7 to 11 cycles. Sequencing recovered at least 3 million CDR3-containing paired-end reads from each sample. TCRdb used MiXCR to reprocess the 5' RACE reads, holding one entry per CDR3 protein. The sample records almost 550,000 distinct CDR3 sequences, 24% being singletons. These data also featured in a second study, about T cells of mothers and their children.

The sample comprised blood. The rearrangement uses TRBV3-1 and TRBJ2-7; D unclear. This clonotype was sampled from a boy aged 5 to 17 in good health. The CDR3 reads CASSQGRLPLTSYEQYF. The CDR3 bases are TGTGCCAGCAGCCAAGGTAGACTCCCACTAACATCCTACGAGCAGTACTTC.